These 28 T cell receptor beta chains were all obtained from the same sample, sequenced in a study of beta chain features in type 1 diabetes. Study-level results: People with Type 1 diabetes carried modestly yet significantly shorter TCRB CDR3s in all four CD4+ subsets.

The entirety of the isolated RNA underwent reverse transcription, so expressed TCRB transcripts were sequenced. Clones were read by immunoSEQ multiplex PCR, and TCRdb kept only the in-frame ones, dropping some. The sample includes about 270,000 clones, 14% of them seen just once. Antigen specificity for these receptors is unknown. The sample comprised naive CD4+ T cells from blood. The receptors come from a man younger than 40 with type 1 diabetes.

This clone was seen only a few times. This chain joins TRBV6-5 and TRBJ2-7; D gene unclear. Germline V gene lookup returns CDR1 MNHEY and CDR2 SVGAGI. The CDR3 is 15 residues long. V shed 5 bases and J shed 5 bases, with 19 bases lying between them. This CDR3 reads CASSQWQIQDNEQYF. CDR3 bases: TGTGCCAGCAGTCAGTGGCAGATTCAAGACAACGAGCAGTACTTC.

V usage is TRBV4-2 and J usage is TRBJ1-2; perhaps TRBD1 as D (6 bases). This CDR3 has 17 amino acids. Germline loops: CDR1 LGHNA, CDR2 YNFKEQ. V was shortened by 0 bases and J by 3 bases, with 17 bases between the two germline ends. The CDR3 is CASSQDPLQGWDYGYTF. The CDR3 region has the DNA TGTGCCAGCAGCCAAGATCCCCTACAGGGATGGGACTATGGCTACACCTTC.

This chain joins TRBV27 and TRBJ2-7; D not certain. The CDR3 is made up of 13 amino acids. V was cut by 1 base and J by 1 base, with 5 bases left in between. CDR1 is MNHEY and CDR2 is SMNVEV in the germline V gene (reference sequence). The CDR3 DNA reads TGTGCCAGCAGTTTATACAGATCCTACGAGCAGTACTTC. Its translation: CASSLYRSYEQYF.

This clone was seen more than once but under ten times. The chain couples TRBV10-3 to TRBJ2-2; 10 bases agree with TRBD2. V lost 6 bases to trimming and J lost 6 bases; unmatched junction nucleotides: 7. The CDR3 runs to 15 residues. Germline lookup yields CDR1 ENHRY and CDR2 SYGVKD. CDR3 sequence (DNA): TGTGCCATCAGGACTAGCGGGCGGTCGGCCGGGGAGCTGTTTTTT. This sequence encodes CAIRTSGRSAGELFF.

This clone turned up a few times. The V gene is TRBV25-1, the J gene TRBJ1-3; no clear D gene. V was shortened by 5 bases and J by 9 bases, with 8 bases between the two germline ends. The CDR3 length is 11 residues. The germline CDR1 and CDR2 sequences are MGHDK and SYGVNS. In DNA, the CDR3 is TGTGCCAGCAGTTGGTACAGCACCATATATTTT. Protein: CASSWYSTIYF.

This clone has more than one count but fewer than ten. This CDR3 is also generated by other DNA sequences in the sample. The genes are TRBV28 and TRBJ1-2; D call uncertain. The V gene lost 3 bases and the J gene lost 8 bases, with 10 bases spanning the gap. CDR1 is MDHEN, CDR2 SYDVKM, per germline. This CDR3 has 12 residues. The CDR3 sequence: CASSFRGRGYTF. CDR3 DNA: TGTGCCAGCAGTTTTAGAGGGCGCGGCTACACCTTC.

This clone was found a few times. This CDR3 is CSEVIGTSGRPADTQYF. CDR3 coding DNA: TGCAGCGAAGTGATTGGGACTAGCGGGAGACCCGCAGATACGCAGTATTTT. The rearrangement joins TRBV29-1 to TRBJ2-3; 14 nucleotides agree with TRBD2. The germline V gene has CDR1 SQVTM and CDR2 ANQGSEA. Trimming at V came to 7 bases and at J to 4 bases, leaving 13 bases not matched to a gene. The CDR3 is 17 amino acids.

The chain employs TRBV7-9 and TRBJ2-1; TRBD2 might be the D (6 bases). The germline V gene has CDR1 SEHNR and CDR2 FQNEAQ (reference sequence). Trimming stripped 3 bases from V and 7 bases from J, with 13 bases between. The CDR3 runs to 14 residues. The CDR3 protein is CASSFTSSRNEQFF. In DNA, the CDR3 is TGTGCCAGCAGCTTCACTAGCTCAAGGAATGAGCAGTTCTTC.

This clone was observed a single time. J is TRBJ2-3 and V is TRBV27; TRBD1 agrees at 7 bases. With 8 bases clipped from V and 4 bases from J, the junction kept 9 bases outside the gene matches. This CDR3 spans 14 amino acids. CDR1 is MNHEY, CDR2 SMNVEV, per germline (reference sequence). CDR3 DNA sequence: TGTGCCAGCCAGACAGGGCAATATGCAGATACGCAGTATTTT. It encodes CASQTGQYADTQYF.

In its sample, this clone was seen a few times. V gene TRBV28 combines with J gene TRBJ2-2; tentative D call: TRBD2 (5 bases). Trimming stripped 5 bases from V and 1 base from J, with 11 bases between. The length of the CDR3 is 15 residues. Germline V gives CDR1 MDHEN, CDR2 SYDVKM. This CDR3 reads CASSPPRGNTGELFF. The CDR3 DNA sequence: TGTGCCAGCAGTCCCCCTCGGGGGAACACCGGGGAGCTGTTTTTT.

This sequence joins TRBV29-1 and TRBJ2-1, with TRBD2 matching 11 bases. The CDR3 is 17 amino acids. The germline gives CDR1 SQVTM, CDR2 ANQGSEA. V lost 5 bases and J lost 0; bases outside the gene matches: 9. The CDR3 loop is CSVPTSGRRYSYNEQFF. The CDR3 DNA follows: TGCAGCGTTCCCACTAGCGGGAGAAGGTACTCCTACAATGAGCAGTTCTTC.

Turning to this clone: At one boundary the junction diverges from the germline segment, which might be a read error. This chain joins TRBV6-1 and TRBJ1-5; D is uncertain. Germline loops: CDR1 MNHNS, CDR2 SASEGT. There are 12 residues in the CDR3. This chain's CDR3 is CASSAQLTGVYF. DNA of the CDR3: TGTGCCAGCAGTGCCCAACTTACCGGGGTCTATTTT.

There are a few counts of this clone. The rearrangement links TRBV4-2 to TRBJ1-5; 8 nucleotides agree with TRBD1. The CDR3 extends over 15 amino acids. Germline CDR1 LGHNA, CDR2 YNFKEQ. V shed 3 bases, J shed 8 bases, and the junction held 9 bases outside the gene matches. In DNA form, the CDR3 reads TGTGCCAGCAGCCATGATAGACAGGGGATTGAGCCCCAGCATTTT. It is translated as CASSHDRQGIEPQHF.

In its sample, this clone was seen a few times. V is TRBV28 and J is TRBJ2-7, with D possibly matching TRBD2 (5 bases). With 8 bases removed from V and 2 bases from J, the gap between germline ends came to 7 bases. Germline lookup yields CDR1 MDHEN and CDR2 SYDVKM. CDR3 length: 11 amino acids. CDR3 sequence (DNA): TGTGCCAGCGGGAGTACCTACGAGCAGTACTTC. This translates into CASGSTYEQYF. Supplemented by reference TRBV28 and TRBJ2-7, the full variable domain reads DVKVTQSSRYLVKRTGEKVFLECVQDMDHENMFWYRQDPGLGLRLIYFSYDVKMKEKGDIPEGYSVSREKKERFSLILESASTNQTSMYLCASGSTYEQYFGPGTRLTVT.

V usage is TRBV15 and J usage is TRBJ2-3; 7 bases align to TRBD1. The CDR3 has 16 residues. The V and J ends lost 2 bases and 4 bases, in that order; junction bases with no gene match: 9. Looked up from germline, CDR1 is LNHNV and CDR2 is YYDKDF (reference sequence). The CDR3 spells CATSRLTGLISDTQYF. CDR3 DNA: TGTGCCACCAGCAGACTGACAGGGTTGATCTCAGATACGCAGTATTTT.

This rearrangement joins TRBV7-9 to TRBJ2-3; TRBD1 might be the D (5 bases). CDR1 is SEHNR and CDR2 is FQNEAQ in the germline V gene (reference sequence). Trimming stripped 6 bases from V and 5 bases from J, with 9 bases between. The CDR3 sequence is 12 residues long. CDR3 in DNA: TGTGCCAGCAGGAGGCAGGGAGATACGCAGTATTTT. Translation: CASRRQGDTQYF.

This chain links TRBV7-3 with TRBJ2-2, with D perhaps matching TRBD2 (6 bases). The V and J ends lost 8 bases and 5 bases respectively, with 15 bases between them. CDR3 length equals 14 residues. CDR1 SGHTA and CDR2 FQGTGA come from the germline V gene. The CDR3 region has the DNA TGTGCCAGCGCCCCGGCGGGGTTTACCGGGGAGCTGTTTTTT. Translating gives CASAPAGFTGELFF.

A few counts support this clone. This chain joins TRBV19 and TRBJ2-5, with TRBD2 matching 10 bases. This CDR3 is 17 amino acids long. Germline CDR1 LNHDA, CDR2 SQIVND (reference sequence). The V and J ends lost 5 bases and 4 bases, in that order; junction bases with no gene match: 13. DNA of the CDR3: TGTGCCAGTAGTCTATCGGGACTAGCGAGGGGAGGAGAGACCCAGTACTTC. Protein sequence: CASSLSGLARGGETQYF.

There are a few counts of this clone. V gene TRBV27 combines with J gene TRBJ1-2, with unresolved D. Germline V gene lookup returns CDR1 MNHEY and CDR2 SMNVEV (reference sequence). The CDR3 is 18 amino acids. The V and J ends lost 4 bases and 6 bases respectively, with 27 bases between them. CDR3 sequence reads: CASSSVSDSVRELDGYTF. DNA for the CDR3: TGTGCCAGCAGTTCCGTTAGCGACTCGGTCAGAGAACTCGATGGCTACACCTTC.

This clone was picked up a small number of times. J is TRBJ2-1 and V is TRBV2; 12 bases agree with TRBD1. Trimming cost V 6 bases and J 8 bases; bases outside gene matches: 2. Germline assignment: CDR1 SNHLY and CDR2 FYNNEI. This CDR3 comprises 13 residues. The CDR3 reads CASSGTGGYEQFF. The DNA of the CDR3 is TGTGCCAGCAGCGGGACAGGGGGCTATGAGCAGTTCTTC.

The chain combines TRBV10-3 with TRBJ2-3; 14 nucleotides agree with TRBD2. Germline CDR1 and CDR2: ENHRY and SYGVKD. V lost 6 bases, J lost 5 bases, and 4 bases stayed unmatched. CDR3 length equals 15 residues. DNA for the CDR3: TGTGCCATCAGCGGGACTAGCGGGAGAGGAGATACGCAGTATTTT. It specifies CAISGTSGRGDTQYF.

The CDR3 spells CASSIDRGGTEAFF. CDR3 nucleotides: TGTGCCAGCAGCATCGACAGGGGAGGCACTGAAGCTTTCTTT. The rearrangement uses TRBV7-9 and TRBJ1-1; 8 nucleotides align to TRBD1. This CDR3 spans 14 amino acids. J was trimmed by 4 bases and V by 5 bases; bases with no gene match: 6. Germline CDR1 reads SEHNR; CDR2 reads FQNEAQ (reference sequence).

This clone was counted only a few times. The chain carries TRBV9 and TRBJ2-5; possibly TRBD2 for D (5 bases). Trimming left V 0 bases short and J 2 bases short, with 17 bases between. Germline assignment: CDR1 SGDLS and CDR2 YYNGEE. The CDR3 loop spans 17 amino acids. CDR3 nucleotides: TGTGCCAGCAGCGTAGGGGCGGGCGGAGCCTCACAAGAGACCCAGTACTTC. Translated: CASSVGAGGASQETQYF. Full variable domain (remainder filled in from reference TRBV9 and TRBJ2-5): DSGVTQTPKHLITATGQRVTLRCSPRSGDLSVYWYQQSLDQGLQFLIQYYNGEERAKGNILERFSAQQFPDLHSELNLSSLELGDSALYFCASSVGAGGASQETQYFGPGTRLLVL.

Only a few counts were recorded for this clone. The rearrangement links TRBV11-2 to TRBJ2-2; 9 bases are a match to TRBD2. The CDR3 has 17 amino acids. Trimming cost V 4 bases and J 2 bases; bases outside gene matches: 8. Per the germline V gene, CDR1 is SGHAT and CDR2 is FQNNGV. The CDR3 region is CASSYRGGRGNTGELFF. The CDR3, as DNA: TGTGCCAGCAGCTATCGGGGCGGGAGGGGAAACACCGGGGAGCTGTTTTTT.

This clone appeared once. The J gene is TRBJ1-1, the V gene TRBV28; the match to TRBD1 covers 8 bases. CDR1 MDHEN and CDR2 SYDVKM come from the germline V gene. V trimming: 5 bases; J trimming: 2 bases; junction bases outside the gene matches: 10. The CDR3 consists of 16 residues. CDR3 sequence (DNA): TGTGCCAGCAGTGGCTCTGGACAGGGAGAAAACACTGAAGCTTTCTTT. This translates into CASSGSGQGENTEAFF.

The CDR3 DNA follows: TGTGCCAGCAGCTCGACAGTGGGCAATCAGCCCCAGCATTTT. Its translation is CASSSTVGNQPQHF. V gene TRBV7-6 combines with J gene TRBJ1-5; D is possibly TRBD1 (5 bases). V was cut by 4 bases and J by 2 bases, with 9 bases left in between. Germline values: CDR1 SGHVS, CDR2 FNYEAQ. This CDR3 is 14 amino acids long.

Only a few counts were recorded for this clone. The chain joins TRBV25-1 to TRBJ1-1; no definite D call. The germline V gene has CDR1 MGHDK and CDR2 SYGVNS. The CDR3 is 13 amino acids. V lost 6 bases to trimming and J lost 7 bases, with 15 bases between them. CDR3 nucleotide sequence: TGTGCCAGCAGGAGGGTGGGTCTGAATGAAGCTTTCTTT. The encoded protein is CASRRVGLNEAFF.

The chain links TRBV5-1 to TRBJ2-1; 9 bases map to TRBD2. Germline trimming cut 4 bases from V and 9 bases from J; bases unmatched to any gene: 11. CDR3 size: 15 residues. Germline V lookup: CDR1 SGHRS, CDR2 YFSETQ. The CDR3 DNA reads TGCGCCAGCAGCGGCGGGACTAGCACAGGTATTGAGCAGTTCTTC. Its protein is CASSGGTSTGIEQFF.